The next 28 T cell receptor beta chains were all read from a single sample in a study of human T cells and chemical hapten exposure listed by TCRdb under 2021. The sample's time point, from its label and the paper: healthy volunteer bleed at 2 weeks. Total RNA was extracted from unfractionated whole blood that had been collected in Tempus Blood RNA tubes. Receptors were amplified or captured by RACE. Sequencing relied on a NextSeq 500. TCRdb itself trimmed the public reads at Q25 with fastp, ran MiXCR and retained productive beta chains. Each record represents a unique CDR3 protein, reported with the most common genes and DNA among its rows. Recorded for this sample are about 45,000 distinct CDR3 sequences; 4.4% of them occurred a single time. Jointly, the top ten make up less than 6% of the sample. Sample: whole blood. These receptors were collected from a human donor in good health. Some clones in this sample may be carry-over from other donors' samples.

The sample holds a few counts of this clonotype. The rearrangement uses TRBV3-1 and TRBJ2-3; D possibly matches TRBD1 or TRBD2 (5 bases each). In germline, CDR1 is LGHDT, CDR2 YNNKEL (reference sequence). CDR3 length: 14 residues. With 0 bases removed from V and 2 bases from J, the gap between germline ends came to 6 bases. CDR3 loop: CASSQEGTTDTQYF. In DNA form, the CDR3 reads TGTGCCAGCAGCCAAGAGGGGACCACAGATACGCAGTATTTT.

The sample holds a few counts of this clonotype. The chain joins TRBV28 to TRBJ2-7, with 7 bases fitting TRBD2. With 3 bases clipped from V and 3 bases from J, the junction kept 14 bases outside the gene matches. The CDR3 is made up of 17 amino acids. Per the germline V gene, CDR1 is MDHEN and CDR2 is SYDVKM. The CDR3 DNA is TGTGCCAGCAGTTTGGTTTTAGTTCGGGAGGCCCACTACGAGCAGTACTTC. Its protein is CASSLVLVREAHYEQYF.

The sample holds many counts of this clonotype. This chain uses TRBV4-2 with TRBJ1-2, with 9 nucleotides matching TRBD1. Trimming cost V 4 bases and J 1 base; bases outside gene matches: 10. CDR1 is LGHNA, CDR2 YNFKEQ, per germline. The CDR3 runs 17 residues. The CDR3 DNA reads TGTGCCAGCAGCCTATCGGGACAGGGCTCCTTTAACTATGGCTACACCTTC. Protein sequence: CASSLSGQGSFNYGYTF.

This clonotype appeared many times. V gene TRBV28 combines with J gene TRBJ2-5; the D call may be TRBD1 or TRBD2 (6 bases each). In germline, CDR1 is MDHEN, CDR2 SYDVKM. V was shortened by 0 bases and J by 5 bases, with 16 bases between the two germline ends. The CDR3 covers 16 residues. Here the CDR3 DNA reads TGTGCCAGCAGTTTATGGGCGCGGAGGGGGACGGAGACCCAGTACTTC. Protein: CASSLWARRGTETQYF.

The DNA of the CDR3 is TGTGCCTGGAGTGTCCAGATCGTGGCTAACTATGGCTACACCTTC. Translation: CAWSVQIVANYGYTF. The genes are TRBV30 and TRBJ1-2; D is undetermined. V was clipped by 0 bases and J by 0 bases, with 11 bases between them. Germline CDR1 is GTSNPN and CDR2 is SVGIG (reference sequence). The CDR3 totals 15 residues.

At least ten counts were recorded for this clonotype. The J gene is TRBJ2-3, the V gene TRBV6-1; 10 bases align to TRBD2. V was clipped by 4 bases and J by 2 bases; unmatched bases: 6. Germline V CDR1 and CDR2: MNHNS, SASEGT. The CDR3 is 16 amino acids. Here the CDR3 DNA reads TGTGCCAGCAGTGGCCTACTAGCGGGGTTCACAGATACGCAGTATTTT. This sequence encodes CASSGLLAGFTDTQYF.

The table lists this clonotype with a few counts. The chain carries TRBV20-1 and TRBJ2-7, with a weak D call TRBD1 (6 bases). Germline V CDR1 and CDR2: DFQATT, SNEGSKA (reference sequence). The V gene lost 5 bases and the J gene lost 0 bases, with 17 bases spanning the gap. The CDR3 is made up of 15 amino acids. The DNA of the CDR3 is TGCAGTGCTGCCGACCCGACAGGAAGCTCCTACGAGCAGTACTTC. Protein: CSAADPTGSSYEQYF.

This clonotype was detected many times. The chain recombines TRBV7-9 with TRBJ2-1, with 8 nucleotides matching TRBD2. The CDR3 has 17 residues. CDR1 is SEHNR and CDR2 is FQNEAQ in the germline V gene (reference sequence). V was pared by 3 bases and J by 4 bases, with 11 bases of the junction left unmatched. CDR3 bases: TGTGCCAGCAGCTTGGGGCGGGAGGAAGGGGGGTACAATGAGCAGTTCTTC. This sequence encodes CASSLGREEGGYNEQFF.

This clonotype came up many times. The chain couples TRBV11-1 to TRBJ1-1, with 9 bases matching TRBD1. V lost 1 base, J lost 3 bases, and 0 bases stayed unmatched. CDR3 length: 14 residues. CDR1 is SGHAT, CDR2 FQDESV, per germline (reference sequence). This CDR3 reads CASSLGQGDTEAFF. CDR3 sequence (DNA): TGTGCCAGCAGCTTAGGACAGGGGGACACTGAAGCTTTCTTT.

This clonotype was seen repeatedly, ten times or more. The CDR3 reads CASSQLAKNIQYF. The DNA of the CDR3 is TGCGCCAGCAGCCAACTAGCCAAAAACATTCAGTACTTC. The chain has TRBV4-1 and TRBJ2-4, with D hard to call. The CDR3 runs to 13 residues. Germline V gene data show CDR1 as MGHRA and CDR2 as YSYEKL. The V gene lost 2 bases and the J gene lost 0 bases, with 2 bases spanning the gap.

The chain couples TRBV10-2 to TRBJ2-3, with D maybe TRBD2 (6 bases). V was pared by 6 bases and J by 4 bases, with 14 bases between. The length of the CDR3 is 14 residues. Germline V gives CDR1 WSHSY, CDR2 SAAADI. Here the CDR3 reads CASSRSGLSDTQYF. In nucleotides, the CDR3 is TGCGCCAGCAGCCGGAGCGGGCTCTCAGATACGCAGTATTTT.

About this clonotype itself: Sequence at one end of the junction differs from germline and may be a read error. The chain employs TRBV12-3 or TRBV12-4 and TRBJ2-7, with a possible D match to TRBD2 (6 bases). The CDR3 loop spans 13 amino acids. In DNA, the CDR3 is TGTGCCAGCAGTCTAGCGCCGACCTACGAGCAGTACTTC. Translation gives CASSLAPTYEQYF.

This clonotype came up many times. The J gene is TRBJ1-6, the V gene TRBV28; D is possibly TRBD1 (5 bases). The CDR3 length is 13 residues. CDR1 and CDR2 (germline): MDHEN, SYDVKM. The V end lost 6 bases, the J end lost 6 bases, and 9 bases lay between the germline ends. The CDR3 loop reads CASRMTANSPLHF. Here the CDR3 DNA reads TGTGCCAGCAGGATGACAGCTAATTCACCCCTCCACTTT.

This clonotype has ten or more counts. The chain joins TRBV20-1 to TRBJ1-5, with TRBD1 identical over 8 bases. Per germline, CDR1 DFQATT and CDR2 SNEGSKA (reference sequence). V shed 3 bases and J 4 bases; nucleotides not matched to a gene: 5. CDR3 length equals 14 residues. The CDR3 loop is CSASGQGRNQPQHF. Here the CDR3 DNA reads TGCAGTGCTAGCGGACAGGGACGGAATCAGCCCCAGCATTTT.

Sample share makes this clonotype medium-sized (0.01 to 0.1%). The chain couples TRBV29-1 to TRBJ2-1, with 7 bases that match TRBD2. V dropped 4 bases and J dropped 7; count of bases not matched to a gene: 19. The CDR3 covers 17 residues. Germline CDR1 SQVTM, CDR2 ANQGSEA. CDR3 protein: CSVVGPRRSGIWNEQFF. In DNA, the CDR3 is TGCAGCGTTGTAGGCCCCCGAAGGAGCGGGATTTGGAATGAGCAGTTCTTC.

CDR3 amino acids: CSATEPGNYGYTF. The CDR3 DNA sequence: TGCAGTGCTACGGAGCCAGGAAACTATGGCTACACCTTC. The V call is TRBV20-1, the J call TRBJ1-2; no clear D. The ends were cut back, 4 bases at V and 2 bases at J, with 11 bases in the middle. The CDR3 sequence is 13 residues long. Germline V gene lookup returns CDR1 DFQATT and CDR2 SNEGSKA (reference sequence).

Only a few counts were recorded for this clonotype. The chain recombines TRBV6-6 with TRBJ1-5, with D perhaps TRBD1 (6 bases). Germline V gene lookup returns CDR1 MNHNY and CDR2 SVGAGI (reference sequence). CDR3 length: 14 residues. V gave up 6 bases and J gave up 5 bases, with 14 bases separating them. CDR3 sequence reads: CASRETGSDQPQHF. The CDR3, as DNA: TGTGCCAGCAGGGAAACAGGGTCAGATCAGCCCCAGCATTTT.

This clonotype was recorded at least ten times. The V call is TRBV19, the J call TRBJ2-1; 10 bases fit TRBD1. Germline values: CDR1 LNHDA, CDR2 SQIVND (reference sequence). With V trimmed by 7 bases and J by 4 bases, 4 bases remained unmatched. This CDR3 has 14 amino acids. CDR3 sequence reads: CASKSGQGYNEQFF. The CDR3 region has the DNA TGTGCCAGTAAGTCGGGACAGGGGTACAATGAGCAGTTCTTC.

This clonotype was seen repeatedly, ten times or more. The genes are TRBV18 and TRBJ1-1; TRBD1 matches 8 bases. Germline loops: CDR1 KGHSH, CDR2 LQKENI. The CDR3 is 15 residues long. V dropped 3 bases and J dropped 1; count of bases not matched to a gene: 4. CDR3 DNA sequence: TGTGCCAGCTCACCGGTCGGACAGGGGAACACTGAAGCTTTCTTT. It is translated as CASSPVGQGNTEAFF. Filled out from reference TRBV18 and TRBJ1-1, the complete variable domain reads NAGVMQNPRHLVRRRGQEARLRCSPMKGHSHVYWYRQLPEEGLKFMVYLQKENIIDESGMPKERFSAEFPKEGPSILRIQQVVRGDSAAYFCASSPVGQGNTEAFFGQGTRLTVV.

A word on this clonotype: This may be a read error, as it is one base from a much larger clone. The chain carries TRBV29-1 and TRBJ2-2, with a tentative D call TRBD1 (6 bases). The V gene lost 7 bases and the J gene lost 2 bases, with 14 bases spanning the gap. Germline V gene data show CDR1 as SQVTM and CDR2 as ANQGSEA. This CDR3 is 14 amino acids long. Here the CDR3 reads CSARTDSNTGELFF. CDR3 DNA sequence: TGCAGCGCAAGGACGGACAGTAACACCGGGGAGCTGTTTTTT.

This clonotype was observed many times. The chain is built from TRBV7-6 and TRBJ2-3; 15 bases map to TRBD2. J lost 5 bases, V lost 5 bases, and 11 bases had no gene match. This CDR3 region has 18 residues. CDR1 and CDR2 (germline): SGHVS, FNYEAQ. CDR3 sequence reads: CASSRWTSGRARGDTQYF. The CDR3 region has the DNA TGTGCCAGCAGCCGATGGACTAGCGGGAGGGCCCGCGGAGATACGCAGTATTTT.

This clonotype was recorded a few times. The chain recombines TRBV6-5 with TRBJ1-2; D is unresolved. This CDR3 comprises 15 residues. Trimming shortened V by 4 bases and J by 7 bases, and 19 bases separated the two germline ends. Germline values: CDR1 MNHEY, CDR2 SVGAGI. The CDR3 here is CASSSAFQLGRGYTF. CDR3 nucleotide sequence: TGTGCCAGCAGTTCAGCCTTCCAACTTGGACGTGGCTACACCTTC.

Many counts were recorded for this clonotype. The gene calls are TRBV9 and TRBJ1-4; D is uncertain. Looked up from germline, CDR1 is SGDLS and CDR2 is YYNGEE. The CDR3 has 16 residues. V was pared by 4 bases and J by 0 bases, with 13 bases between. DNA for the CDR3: TGTGCCAGCAGCCTTCGACCAGTTGCAACTAATGAAAAACTGTTTTTT. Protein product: CASSLRPVATNEKLFF.

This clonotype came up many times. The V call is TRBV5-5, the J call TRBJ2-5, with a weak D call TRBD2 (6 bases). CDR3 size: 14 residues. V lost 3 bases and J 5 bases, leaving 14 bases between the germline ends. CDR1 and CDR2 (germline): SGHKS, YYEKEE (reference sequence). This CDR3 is CASSSGLVYETQYF. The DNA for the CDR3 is TGTGCCAGCAGCTCGGGACTGGTCTATGAGACCCAGTACTTC. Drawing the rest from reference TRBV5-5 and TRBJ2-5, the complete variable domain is DAGVTQSPTHLIKTRGQQVTLRCSPISGHKSVSWYQQVLGQGPQFIFQYYEKEERGRGNFPDRFSARQFPNYSSELNVNALLLGDSALYLCASSSGLVYETQYFGPGTRLLVL.

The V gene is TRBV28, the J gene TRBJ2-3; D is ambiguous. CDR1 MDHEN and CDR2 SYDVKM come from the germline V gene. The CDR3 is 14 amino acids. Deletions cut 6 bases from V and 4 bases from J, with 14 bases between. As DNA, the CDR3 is TGTGCCAGCAGGGGTCCCAGGTTCTCAGATACGCAGTATTTT. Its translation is CASRGPRFSDTQYF.

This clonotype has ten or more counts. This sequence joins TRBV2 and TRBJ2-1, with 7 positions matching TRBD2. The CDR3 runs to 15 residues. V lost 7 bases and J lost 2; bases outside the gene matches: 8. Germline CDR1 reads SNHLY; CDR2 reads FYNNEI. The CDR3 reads CASMLAVIPYNEQFF. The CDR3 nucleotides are TGTGCCAGCATGCTAGCGGTTATCCCCTACAATGAGCAGTTCTTC. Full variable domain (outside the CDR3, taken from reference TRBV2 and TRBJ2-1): EPEVTQTPSHQVTQMGQEVILRCVPISNHLYFYWYRQILGQKVEFLVSFYNNEISEKSEIFDDQFSVERPDGSNFTLKIRSTKLEDSAMYFCASMLAVIPYNEQFFGPGTRLTVL.

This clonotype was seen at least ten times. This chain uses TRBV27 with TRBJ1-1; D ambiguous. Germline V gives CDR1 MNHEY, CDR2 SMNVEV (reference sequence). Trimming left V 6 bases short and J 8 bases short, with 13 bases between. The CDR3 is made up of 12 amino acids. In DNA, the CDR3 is TGTGCCAGCAGCCGGACCCTGGGAGAAGCTTTCTTT. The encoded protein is CASSRTLGEAFF.

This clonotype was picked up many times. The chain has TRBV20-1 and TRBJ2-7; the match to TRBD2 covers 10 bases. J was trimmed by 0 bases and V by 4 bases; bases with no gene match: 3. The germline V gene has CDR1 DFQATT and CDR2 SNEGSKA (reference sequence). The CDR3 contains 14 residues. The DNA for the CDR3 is TGCAGTGCTAAGGGACTAGCGTTCTCCTACGAGCAGTACTTC. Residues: CSAKGLAFSYEQYF.